This T cell receptor beta chain was sequenced during a study of blood T cells in healthy people across ages. Germline V gives CDR1 SGHRS, CDR2 YFSETQ. Trimming removed 4 bases from V and 7 bases from J; junction bases left unmatched: 4. This CDR3 comprises 14 residues. A sample-barcoded 5' primer and a J-beta primer mix were used in a second PCR of roughly 7 to 12 cycles. Every cDNA molecule bore a tag from a template-switch adaptor containing 12 random nucleotides. Each CDR3 protein gets one entry after TCRdb re-called the 5' RACE reads with MiXCR. The sample holds about 1 million distinct CDR3 sequences; under 30% are singletons and the top ten take approximately 0.7%. This sample was shared with a second study, whose subject was T cells of mothers and their children. That source adds: Every mother produced more than 8 million TCR beta CDR3 reads, whereas every child provided 3 million to 3.5 million.

The receptor was isolated from a girl aged 2-10 years in good health. The sample was blood. The chain employs TRBV5-1 and TRBJ1-4; 10 bases line up with TRBD1. Here the CDR3 reads CASSRGQGVEKLFF. Written as DNA, the CDR3 is TGCGCCAGCAGCCGAGGACAGGGGGTTGAAAAACTGTTTTTT.